This T cell receptor (beta chain) was profiled in a study of blood T cell repertoires in COVID-19. Study-level information: COVID-19 samples, acute and convalescent, were from the United States, Italy and Spain.

In the study's own analysis: Amplification with reference gene primers provided the estimates of nucleated cell counts. Data came from immunoSEQ multiplex PCR; TCRdb stores just in-frame clones and leaves some out. For V, J and clone size, that table is used; D and trimming come from the DNA. The sample shows roughly 97,000 clones, approximately 84% of them seen only once. CDR1 is GTSNPN, CDR2 SVGIG, per germline (reference sequence). V gave up 5 bases and J gave up 2 bases; unmatched junction bases: 4. The CDR3 covers 15 residues. The sample taken for sequencing was peripheral blood. The TCR comes from a man aged 65 to 79 with acute or convalescent COVID-19. V usage is TRBV30 and J usage is TRBJ2-1, with TRBD2 identical over 12 bases. CDR3 residues: CAWGTSGRPYNEQFF. The CDR3, as DNA: TGTGCCTGGGGAACTAGCGGGAGGCCCTACAATGAGCAGTTCTTC.